This entry is about one T cell receptor beta chain. Assay used: immunoSEQ multiplex PCR; TCRdb lists only in-frame clones, some missing. The table has some 260,000 clones, approximately 83% seen once. The sample belongs to a study of blood T cell repertoires in COVID-19. Across the whole study: The analysed material was cDNA or gDNA that came from T cells, B-cell-depleted T cells, or PBMCs.

This CDR3 has 12 residues. The germline V gene has CDR1 MNHNY and CDR2 SVGAGI (reference sequence). With 11 bases removed from V and 5 bases from J, the gap between germline ends came to 16 bases. V and J are TRBV6-6 and TRBJ2-7; maybe TRBD1 (6 bases). This TCR was sampled from a man at least 80 years old with acute or convalescent COVID-19. The specimen sequenced was peripheral blood. The CDR3 region has the DNA TGTGCCGGGGGCCGTAGCCGCCACGAGCAGTACTTC. Translating it yields CAGGRSRHEQYF.